These T cell receptor beta chains were read from a single sample in a study of T cell repertoires in cytomegalovirus infection. Their antigen targets remain unknown. One entry per CDR3 protein, called by TCRdb with MiXCR from the reads. Here the sample spans 400,000 to 600,000 distinct CDR3 sequences, about 39% being singletons. The sample here was cultured PBMCs, taken from culture after CMV antigen stimulation. The receptors were gathered from a human donor in good health (CMV status not recorded). Some clones in this sample may be carry-over from other donors' samples. Each CDR3 is given without its conserved first and last residue. The size of a clone is reported for some rows only, either as once, few or many, or as a class for expanded clones.

.	TRBJ2-1	TRBV11-2	ASSLAGAGYNEQF
.	TRBJ1-6	TRBV2	ASSADRSLH
.	TRBJ2-3	TRBV6-5	ASIGTSGFTDTQY
few	TRBJ2-3	TRBV7-2	ASIIGRVPDTQY
.	TRBJ1-2	TRBV7-2	ASSLYRGSNYGYT
.	TRBJ1-4	TRBV5-1	ASRPGGATNEKLF
once	TRBJ1-1	TRBV6-2/TRBV6-3	ASSYSTPTEAF
.	TRBJ2-3	TRBV9	ASSANSAGDTQY
.	TRBJ2-5	TRBV7-6	ASSSEDAETQY
few	TRBJ1-4	TRBV7-2	ASSPTGWTNEKLF
.	TRBJ1-2	TRBV2	ASGVMGAGLGGYT
few	TRBJ2-1	TRBV7-9	ASSVAGVFYNEQF
few	TRBJ2-7	TRBV6-1	ASSDRGSYEQY
.	TRBJ1-1	TRBV19	ASGDRYTEAF
.	TRBJ2-3	TRBV19	ASSTSGEGPDTQY
.	TRBJ1-2	TRBV12-3/TRBV12-4	ASSVGIQSGYT
.	TRBJ2-1	TRBV11-2	ASSSDRSGEQF
.	TRBJ2-7	TRBV6-1	ASIWGLAGYEQY
few	TRBJ1-4	TRBV7-6	ASSTRWGREREKLF
.	TRBJ2-3	TRBV11-3	ASSPGLEDDTQY